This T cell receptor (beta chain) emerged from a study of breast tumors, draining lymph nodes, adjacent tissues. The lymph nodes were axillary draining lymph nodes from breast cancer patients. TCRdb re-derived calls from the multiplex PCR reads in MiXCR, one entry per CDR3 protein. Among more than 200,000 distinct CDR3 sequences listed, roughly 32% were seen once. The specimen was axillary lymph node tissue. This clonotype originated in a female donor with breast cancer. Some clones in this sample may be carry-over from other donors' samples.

The CDR3 is CASSPSGTGNSPLHF. The CDR3 DNA is TGTGCCAGCAGCCCATCCGGGACAGGGAATTCACCCCTCCACTTT. The chain couples TRBV5-4 to TRBJ1-6, with TRBD1 identical over 9 bases. The CDR3 covers 15 residues. V shed 4 bases and J 7 bases; nucleotides not matched to a gene: 6. Germline assignment: CDR1 SGHNT and CDR2 YYREEE (reference sequence). Variable domain in full (rest from reference TRBV5-4 and TRBJ1-6): ETGVTQSPTHLIKTRGQQVTLRCSSQSGHNTVSWYQQALGQGPQFIFQYYREEENGRGNFPPRFSGLQFPNYSSELNVNALELDDSALYLCASSPSGTGNSPLHFGNGTRLTVT.